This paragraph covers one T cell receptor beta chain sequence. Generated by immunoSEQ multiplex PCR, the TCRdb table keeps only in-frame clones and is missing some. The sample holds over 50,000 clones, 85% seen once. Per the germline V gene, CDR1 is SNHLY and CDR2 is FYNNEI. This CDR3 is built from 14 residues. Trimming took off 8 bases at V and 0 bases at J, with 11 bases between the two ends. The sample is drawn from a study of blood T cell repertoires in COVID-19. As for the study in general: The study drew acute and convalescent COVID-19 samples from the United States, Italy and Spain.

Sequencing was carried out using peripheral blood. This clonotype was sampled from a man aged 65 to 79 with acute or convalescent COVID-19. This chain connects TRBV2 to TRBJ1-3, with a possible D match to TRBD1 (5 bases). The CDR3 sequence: CASQGTRSGNTIYF. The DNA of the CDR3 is TGTGCCAGCCAGGGAACTCGCTCTGGAAACACCATATATTTT.